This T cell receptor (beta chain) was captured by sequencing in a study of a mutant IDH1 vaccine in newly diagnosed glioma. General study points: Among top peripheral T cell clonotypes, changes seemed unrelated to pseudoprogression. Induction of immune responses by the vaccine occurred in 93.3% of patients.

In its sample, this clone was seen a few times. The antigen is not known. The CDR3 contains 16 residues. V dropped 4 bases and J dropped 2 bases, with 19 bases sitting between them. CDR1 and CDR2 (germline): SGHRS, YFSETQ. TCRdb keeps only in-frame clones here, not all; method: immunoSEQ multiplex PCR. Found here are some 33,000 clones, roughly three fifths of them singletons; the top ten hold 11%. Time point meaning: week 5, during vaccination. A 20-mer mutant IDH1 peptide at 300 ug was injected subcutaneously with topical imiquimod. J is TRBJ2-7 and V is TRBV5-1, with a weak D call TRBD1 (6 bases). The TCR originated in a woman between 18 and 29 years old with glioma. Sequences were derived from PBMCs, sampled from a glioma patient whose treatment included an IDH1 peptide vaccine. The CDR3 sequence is CASSLSPLGQTYEQYF. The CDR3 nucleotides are TGCGCCAGCAGCCTGTCCCCCCTTGGACAGACCTACGAGCAGTACTTC. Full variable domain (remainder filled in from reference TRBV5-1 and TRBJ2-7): KAGVTQTPRYLIKTRGQQVTLSCSPISGHRSVSWYQQTPGQGLQFLFEYFSETQRNKGNFPGRFSGRQFSNSRSEMNVSTLELGDSALYLCASSLSPLGQTYEQYFGPGTRLTVT.